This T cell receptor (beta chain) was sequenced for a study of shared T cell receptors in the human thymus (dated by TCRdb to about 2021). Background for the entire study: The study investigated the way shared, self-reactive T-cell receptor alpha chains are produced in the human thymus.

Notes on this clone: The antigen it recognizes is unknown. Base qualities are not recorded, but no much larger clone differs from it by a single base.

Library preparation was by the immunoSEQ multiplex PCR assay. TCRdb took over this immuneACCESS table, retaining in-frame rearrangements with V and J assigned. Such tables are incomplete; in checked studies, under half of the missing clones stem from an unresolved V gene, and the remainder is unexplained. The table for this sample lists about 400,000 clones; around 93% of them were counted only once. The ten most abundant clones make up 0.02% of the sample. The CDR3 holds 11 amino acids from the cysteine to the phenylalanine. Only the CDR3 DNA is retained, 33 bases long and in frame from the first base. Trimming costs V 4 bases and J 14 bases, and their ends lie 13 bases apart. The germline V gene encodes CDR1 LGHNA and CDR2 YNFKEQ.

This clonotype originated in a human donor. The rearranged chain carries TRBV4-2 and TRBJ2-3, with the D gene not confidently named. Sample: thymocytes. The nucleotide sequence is TGTGCCAGCAGCCTCGGATGTAATTGGTATTTT. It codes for CASSLGCNWYF.